One and the same sample provided the 15 T cell receptor beta chains below, sequenced in a study of T cells expressing NK-cell markers. No DNA is given; TCRdb re-called the 5' RACE reads and lists each CDR3 protein once. The listing contains 300,000 to 450,000 distinct CDR3 sequences. Sequenced sample: blood T cells: a sorted CD56 or NKG2C T cell subset, CD4+ or CD8+ T cells, or bulk PBMC T cells (not recorded which). These receptors were obtained from a man aged 18-75 years in good health.

CDR3 residues: CAAPRRQGVMDEQYF. V gene TRBV28 combines with J gene TRBJ2-7; no DNA is available, so the TRBD1 call from TCRdb remains unchecked. Germline loops: CDR1 MDHEN, CDR2 SYDVKM. CDR3 length: 15 amino acids. Full variable domain (missing parts from reference TRBV28 and TRBJ2-7): DVKVTQSSRYLVKRTGEKVFLECVQDMDHENMFWYRQDPGLGLRLIYFSYDVKMKEKGDIPEGYSVSREKKERFSLILESASTNQTSMYLCAAPRRQGVMDEQYFGPGTRLTVT.

The chain recombines TRBV20-1 with TRBJ2-7. CDR3 length: 15 residues. Germline V gene lookup returns CDR1 DFQATT and CDR2 SNEGSKA (reference sequence). The CDR3 spells CSARDVGRGSYEQYF.

The rearrangement uses TRBV20-1 and TRBJ2-6; the D call from TCRdb, TRBD1, cannot be confirmed without DNA. This CDR3 region has 14 residues. Germline CDR1 and CDR2: DFQATT and SNEGSKA (reference sequence). The CDR3 reads CSADLRGGANVLTF.

V usage is TRBV6-4 and J usage is TRBJ2-1; TCRdb outputs TRBD2, but without DNA this stays unchecked. Germline lookup yields CDR1 MRHNA and CDR2 SNTAGT. CDR3 size: 16 residues. CDR3 protein: CAFYLKVGGGYNEQFF.

The J gene is TRBJ2-2, the V gene TRBV7-9; the TCRdb D gene call, TRBD2, has no DNA to confirm it. The CDR3 has 16 amino acids. In germline, CDR1 is SEHNR, CDR2 FQNEAQ (reference sequence). The CDR3 sequence is CASSFRLAGATGELFF.

The chain employs TRBV3-1 and TRBJ1-5; checking the TCRdb D call of TRBD1 is not possible without DNA. The CDR3 consists of 14 residues. Germline-derived CDR1 and CDR2 are LGHDT and YNNKEL (reference sequence). The CDR3 reads CASSQDSRVQPQHF.

The J gene is TRBJ2-7, the V gene TRBV5-1; TCRdb's D call, TRBD1, is unchecked because there is no DNA. Germline V gene sequence: CDR1 SGHRS, CDR2 YFSETQ. This CDR3 region has 15 residues. The CDR3 sequence: CASSRDRGLNYEQYF.

This rearrangement joins TRBV2 to TRBJ1-3; TCRdb outputs TRBD1, but without DNA this stays unchecked. The CDR3 spans 16 residues. Germline V gives CDR1 SNHLY, CDR2 FYNNEI. This chain's CDR3 is CASSVRTGISGNTIYF.

The chain recombines TRBV5-6 with TRBJ2-1; TCRdb's D call of TRBD1 is untestable without DNA. This CDR3 contains 16 residues. Germline CDR1 SGHDT, CDR2 YYEEEE. The CDR3: CASSLAVGVLYNEQFF.

This sequence joins TRBV4-1 and TRBJ1-4; no DNA is available, so the TRBD1 call from TCRdb remains unchecked. CDR1 and CDR2 (germline): MGHRA, YSYEKL. The CDR3 extends over 15 amino acids. The CDR3 protein is CASSLGSGVNEKLFF.

This chain uses TRBV24-1 with TRBJ2-5; the D call from TCRdb, TRBD1, cannot be confirmed without DNA. The germline gives CDR1 KGHDR, CDR2 SFDVKD. The CDR3 extends over 13 amino acids. The CDR3 protein is CATSQPPGETQYF.

Here the CDR3 reads CSARVGARGFYEQYF. The chain has TRBV20-1 and TRBJ2-7; TCRdb calls TRBD1, which cannot be checked without DNA. The germline V gene encodes CDR1 DFQATT and CDR2 SNEGSKA (reference sequence). This CDR3 has 15 residues.

The chain carries TRBV11-2 and TRBJ2-1; TCRdb's D gene call, TRBD1, goes unchecked for lack of DNA. This CDR3 has 14 amino acids. CDR1 is SGHAT, CDR2 FQNNGV, per germline. CDR3 region: CASSGDGGYNEQFF.

This sequence joins TRBV29-1 and TRBJ2-5; TCRdb's D call, TRBD1, is unchecked because there is no DNA. Germline V gene lookup returns CDR1 SQVTM and CDR2 ANQGSEA. The CDR3 spans 13 residues. CDR3 protein: CSVGNRRGETQYF.

The chain is built from TRBV6-1 and TRBJ1-1. Germline CDR1 is MNHNS and CDR2 is SASEGT. This CDR3 contains 14 residues. CDR3 protein: CASTQTTVNTEAFF.